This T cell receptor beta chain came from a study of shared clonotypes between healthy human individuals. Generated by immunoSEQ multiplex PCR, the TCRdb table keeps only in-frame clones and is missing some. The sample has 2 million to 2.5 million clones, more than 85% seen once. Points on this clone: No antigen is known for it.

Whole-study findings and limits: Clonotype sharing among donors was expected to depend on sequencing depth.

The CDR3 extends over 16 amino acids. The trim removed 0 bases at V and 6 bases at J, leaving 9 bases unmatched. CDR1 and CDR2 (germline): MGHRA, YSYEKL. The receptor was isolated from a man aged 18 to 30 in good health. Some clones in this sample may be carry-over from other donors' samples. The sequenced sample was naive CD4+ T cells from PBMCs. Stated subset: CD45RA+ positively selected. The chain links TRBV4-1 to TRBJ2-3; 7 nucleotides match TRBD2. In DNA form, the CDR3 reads TGCGCCAGCAGCCAAGATTCGGGCGGGAGACGCGATACGCAGTATTTT. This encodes CASSQDSGGRRDTQYF.